The clone carrying this T cell receptor beta chain appeared many times. Its target is unknown. TCR beta libraries were built with iRepertoire HTBI primers and Arm-PCR of CDR3 regions. MiXCR was run by TCRdb on the multiplex PCR reads, yielding one entry per CDR3 protein. The repertoire holds 250,000 or so distinct CDR3 sequences, 15% to 20% seen once, with 12% to 15% in the top ten. This sample is drawn from a study of regulatory T cells in long-lasting Graves disease. Study-wide findings and caveats: Only a small sample size was used, which may have cut accuracy.

Documented time point: newly diagnosed GD, antithyroid drugs for less than 3 months. The TCR library was prepared using RNA isolated from PBMCs. The CDR3 is 14 amino acids. V was pared by 2 bases and J by 4 bases, with 11 bases between. Separately, the same data were catalogued under a study of T cells in Graves' hyperthyroidism and ophthalmopathy.

The origin of this receptor is a woman aged 30 to 39 with Graves disease. The sequenced sample was peripheral blood mononuclear cells (PBMCs), obtained at new diagnosis, from a patient treated with antithyroid drugs. This rearrangement joins TRBV12-3 or TRBV12-4 to TRBJ1-2, with D maybe TRBD1 (6 bases). This CDR3 is CASSLKGEVYGYTF. For the CDR3, the DNA is TGTGCCAGCAGTTTAAAGGGGGAGGTCTATGGCTACACCTTC.